This TCR beta chain was identified during a study of PD-1 blockade in classical Hodgkin lymphoma. General study results and limits: Newly diagnosed patients reportedly had lower baseline TCR diversity than healthy donors.

Notes on this clone: What it recognizes is unknown.

Each and every patient relapsed after autologous stem cell transplantation, and patients got differing brentuximab vedotin exposure. The repertoire was sequenced with immunoSEQ multiplex PCR; TCRdb's copy has only in-frame clones and lacks some. The table has 25,000 to 30,000 clones, under 85% seen once. The CDR3 extends over 15 amino acids. Trimming removed 7 bases at V and 6 bases at J, with 19 bases between. The V gene's germline CDR1 is SGHTA and CDR2 FQGNSA. The material was peripheral blood mononuclear cells (PBMCs), obtained before the second cycle of nivolumab. The sequence was collected from a human donor with classical Hodgkin lymphoma. This chain joins TRBV7-2 and TRBJ2-1; maybe TRBD1 (8 bases). DNA for the CDR3: TGTGCCAGCACCCTTAGCGGGCAGGGGGCCAATGAGCAGTTCTTC. Amino acid sequence: CASTLSGQGANEQFF.